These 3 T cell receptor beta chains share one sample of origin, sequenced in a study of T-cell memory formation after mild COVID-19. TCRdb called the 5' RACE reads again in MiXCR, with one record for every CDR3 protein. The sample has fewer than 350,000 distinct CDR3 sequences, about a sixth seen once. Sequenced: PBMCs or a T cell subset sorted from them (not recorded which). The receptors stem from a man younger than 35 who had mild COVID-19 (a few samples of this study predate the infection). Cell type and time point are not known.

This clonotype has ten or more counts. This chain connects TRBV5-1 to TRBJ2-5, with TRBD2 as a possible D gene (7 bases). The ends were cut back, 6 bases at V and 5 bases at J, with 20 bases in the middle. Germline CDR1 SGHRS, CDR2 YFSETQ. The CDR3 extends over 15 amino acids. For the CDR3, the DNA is TGCGCCAGCAACCCTGGGAGGGGGGGGGCCGAGACCCAGTACTTC. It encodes CASNPGRGGAETQYF.

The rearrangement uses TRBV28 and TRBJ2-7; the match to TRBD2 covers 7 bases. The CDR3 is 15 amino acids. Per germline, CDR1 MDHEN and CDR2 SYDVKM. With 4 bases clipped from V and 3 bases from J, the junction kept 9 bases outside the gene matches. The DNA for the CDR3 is TGTGCCAGCAGTTCTGGGGCTAGCGGCTACTACGAGCAGTACGTC. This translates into CASSSGASGYYEQYV.

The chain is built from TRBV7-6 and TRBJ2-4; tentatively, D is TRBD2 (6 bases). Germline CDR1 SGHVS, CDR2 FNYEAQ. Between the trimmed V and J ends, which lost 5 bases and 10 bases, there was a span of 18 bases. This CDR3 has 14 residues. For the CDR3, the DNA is TGTGCCAGCAGCGGCAACCCGGGAGCTGGGATTCAGTACTTC. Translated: CASSGNPGAGIQYF.